The entry below gives a single T cell receptor (beta chain) sequence along with its context. The antigen is unknown. Researchers took RNA transcripts and amplified the TCR beta CDR3 regions from them. HTBI primers were employed in a first-round RT-PCR of the TCR CDR3. TCRdb reanalysed the multiplex PCR reads using MiXCR and keeps one entry per CDR3 protein. The sample holds roughly 500,000 distinct CDR3 sequences; roughly 25% are singletons and the top ten take approximately 10%. These data are taken from a study of T cells in Graves' hyperthyroidism and ophthalmopathy. Germline V gives CDR1 SGHVS, CDR2 FQNEAQ. The CDR3 runs to 14 residues. V dropped 5 bases and J dropped 2 bases, with 10 bases sitting between them. General observations from the study: Most thyroid clonotypes that were expanded above 0.001 also turned up in blood.

V usage is TRBV7-8 and J usage is TRBJ1-5; D remains unclear. The sequenced sample was blood. This TCR was sampled from a woman in her 30s with Graves' ophthalmopathy. The CDR3 DNA reads TGTGCCAGCAGCGGTTTATCGGGCAATCAGCCCCAGCATTTT. It specifies CASSGLSGNQPQHF.